A single sample gave rise to the 25 T cell receptor beta chains below, sequenced in a study of siplizumab effects on memory and regulatory T cells. The method was immunoSEQ multiplex PCR; TCRdb's version includes in-frame clones alone and lacks a portion of them. The sample lists around 72,000 clones; 75% to 95% were seen once. The sequenced sample consisted of CD8+ T cells sorted from blood. All receptors derive from a human donor in good health.

The rearrangement links TRBV7-9 to TRBJ2-7; D not certain. The CDR3 covers 13 residues. V was clipped by 1 base and J by 2 bases, with 6 bases between them. CDR1 SEHNR and CDR2 FQNEAQ come from the germline V gene (reference sequence). CDR3 sequence (DNA): TGTGCCAGCAGCTTAGACAGTGCCTACGAGCAGTACTTC. Translating it yields CASSLDSAYEQYF.

The genes are TRBV4-1 and TRBJ2-7; no clear D gene. The germline V gene encodes CDR1 MGHRA and CDR2 YSYEKL. Trimming cost V 0 bases and J 1 base, with 10 bases left between them. The CDR3 is 15 amino acids. The CDR3 is CASSQDGGISYEQYF. CDR3 DNA: TGCGCCAGCAGCCAAGACGGTGGTATTTCCTACGAGCAGTACTTC.

The chain is built from TRBV29-1 and TRBJ2-7; tentatively, D is TRBD1 or TRBD2 (5 bases each). Trimming stripped 3 bases from V and 6 bases from J, with 15 bases between. The CDR3 is made up of 13 amino acids. CDR1 and CDR2 (germline): SQVTM, ANQGSEA. The CDR3 region is CSVDLQGEGEQYF. The CDR3 nucleotides are TGCAGCGTTGACCTCCAGGGTGAGGGCGAGCAGTACTTC.

The gene calls are TRBV9 and TRBJ2-1, with D perhaps matching TRBD1 (6 bases). The V end was cut by 2 bases, the J end by 1 base, with 13 bases between. The germline V gene encodes CDR1 SGDLS and CDR2 YYNGEE. The CDR3 has 16 amino acids. The DNA of the CDR3 is TGTGCCAGCAGCGTTGGGGGCGGCAGTTCCTACAATGAGCAGTTCTTC. It codes for CASSVGGGSSYNEQFF.

V usage is TRBV15 and J usage is TRBJ2-5; D gene uncertain. The CDR3 is made up of 13 amino acids. V was shortened by 8 bases and J by 2 bases, with 12 bases between the two germline ends. Germline V CDR1 and CDR2: LNHNV, YYDKDF (reference sequence). The CDR3: CATGSPIQETQYF. Written as DNA, the CDR3 is TGTGCCACCGGCTCACCGATACAAGAGACCCAGTACTTC.

The rearrangement joins TRBV28 to TRBJ2-7; D remains ambiguous. Germline CDR1 and CDR2: MDHEN and SYDVKM. This CDR3 spans 11 amino acids. V was pared by 6 bases and J by 3 bases, with 6 bases between. CDR3 region: CASSRNYEQYF. Here the CDR3 DNA reads TGTGCCAGCAGCCGCAACTACGAGCAGTACTTC.

The chain is built from TRBV4-1 and TRBJ2-3, with 7 nucleotides matching TRBD2. The CDR3 sequence is 15 residues long. The germline V gene has CDR1 MGHRA and CDR2 YSYEKL. V dropped 5 bases and J dropped 1; count of bases not matched to a gene: 6. The CDR3 spells CASSSLLAGTDTQYF. The CDR3 bases are TGCGCCAGCAGCTCTCTTCTAGCGGGCACAGATACGCAGTATTTT.

The rearrangement links TRBV5-4 to TRBJ1-1, with a weak D call TRBD1 (5 bases). Trimming shortened V by 2 bases and J by 1 base, and 6 bases separated the two germline ends. The CDR3 runs 13 residues. CDR1 is SGHNT, CDR2 YYREEE, per germline (reference sequence). The CDR3 DNA follows: TGTGCCAGCAGCTTCCAGGGGAACACTGAAGCTTTCTTT. Its protein is CASSFQGNTEAFF.

The rearrangement links TRBV21-1 to TRBJ2-1; whether TRBD2, the table's D call, matches the DNA was not checked. TRBV21-1 is a pseudogene. CDR3 size: 13 residues. The CDR3 reads CASSKGLSYEQFF. DNA of the CDR3: TGTGCCAGCAGCAAAGGACTGTCTTACGAGCAGTTCTTC.

The J gene is TRBJ1-2, the V gene TRBV14, with 7 bases fitting TRBD1. Unmatched junction bases numbered 11, after V lost 1 base and J lost 3 bases. Germline loops: CDR1 SGHDN, CDR2 FVKESK. This CDR3 is built from 17 residues. The DNA of the CDR3 is TGTGCCAGCAGCCAAGCTTTCCTGAGGGGGCGATACTATGGCTACACCTTC. Protein: CASSQAFLRGRYYGYTF.

The V gene is TRBV14, the J gene TRBJ1-1; TRBD1 might be the D (6 bases). The germline V and J ends were trimmed by 4 bases and 3 bases, with 18 bases remaining between them. This CDR3 is 16 amino acids long. CDR1 is SGHDN and CDR2 is FVKESK in the germline V gene. CDR3 nucleotide sequence: TGTGCCAGCAGCCCTTGGATGGACAGTTGGGACACTGAAGCTTTCTTT. Amino acids: CASSPWMDSWDTEAFF.

The genes are TRBV7-9 and TRBJ2-1, with D possibly being TRBD1 or TRBD2 (5 bases each). V lost 4 bases and J 9 bases, leaving 13 bases between the germline ends. CDR3 length equals 13 residues. CDR1 and CDR2 from the germline V gene are SEHNR and FQNEAQ (reference sequence). The CDR3 is CASSWSGGAEQFF. The CDR3 nucleotides are TGTGCCAGCAGCTGGAGTGGGGGAGCTGAGCAGTTCTTC.

This sequence joins TRBV7-9 and TRBJ2-1, with D perhaps given as TRBD1 or TRBD2 (5 bases each). The CDR3 is made up of 15 amino acids. The germline CDR1 and CDR2 sequences are SEHNR and FQNEAQ (reference sequence). The V gene lost 3 bases and the J gene lost 4 bases, with 13 bases spanning the gap. As DNA, the CDR3 is TGTGCCAGCAGCTTTATCTCGGGGCCATACAATGAGCAGTTCTTC. Translating gives CASSFISGPYNEQFF.

The V gene is TRBV13, the J gene TRBJ2-1; unclear D gene. Germline V lookup: CDR1 PRHDT, CDR2 FYEKMQ (reference sequence). Trimming pared 5 bases from V and 7 bases from J, leaving 12 bases between. The CDR3 runs to 13 residues. CDR3 sequence (DNA): TGTGCCAGCAGCCTCGGGTCACCTAATGAGCAGTTCTTC. It specifies CASSLGSPNEQFF.

The chain joins TRBV7-9 to TRBJ2-7; perhaps TRBD2 as D (6 bases). This CDR3 contains 14 residues. Germline V CDR1 and CDR2: SEHNR, FQNEAQ (reference sequence). With 5 bases removed from V and 3 bases from J, the gap between germline ends came to 14 bases. CDR3 nucleotides: TGTGCCAGCAGCCTCCCGGGACTCATCTACGAGCAGTACTTC. Its translation: CASSLPGLIYEQYF.

The rearrangement links TRBV7-9 to TRBJ2-5; 13 bases are a match to TRBD2. Germline assignment: CDR1 SEHNR and CDR2 FQNEAQ (reference sequence). V lost 5 bases and J lost 6; bases outside the gene matches: 9. The CDR3 is made up of 16 amino acids. In nucleotides, the CDR3 is TGTGCCAGCAGCCCGCGGACTAGCGGGAGTGTCCAGACCCAGTACTTC. Translation gives CASSPRTSGSVQTQYF.

This chain connects TRBV2 to TRBJ1-1; D is ambiguous. V was trimmed by 10 bases and J by 4 bases, leaving 13 bases between them. There are 12 residues in the CDR3. The germline CDR1 and CDR2 sequences are SNHLY and FYNNEI. The CDR3 reads CAIPPAGTEAFF. CDR3 coding DNA: TGTGCCATCCCCCCTGCGGGCACTGAAGCTTTCTTT.

The V gene is TRBV19, the J gene TRBJ1-3; 8 nucleotides line up with TRBD1. The CDR3 runs 15 residues. Germline V lookup: CDR1 LNHDA, CDR2 SQIVND (reference sequence). V lost 3 bases to trimming and J lost 2 bases; unmatched junction nucleotides: 3. The CDR3 sequence is CASSIWTGTGNTIYF. The CDR3 DNA follows: TGTGCCAGTAGTATTTGGACAGGGACTGGAAACACCATATATTTT.

The chain carries TRBV11-3 and TRBJ2-7, with a possible D match to TRBD1 (6 bases). V lost 5 bases to trimming and J lost 4 bases, with 15 bases between them. Germline loops: CDR1 SGHNT, CDR2 YENEEA. The CDR3 has 14 residues. The DNA of the CDR3 is TGTGCCAGCAGCCACCCGGGACAAGGGTACGAGCAGTACTTC. Translating gives CASSHPGQGYEQYF.

The chain carries TRBV7-8 and TRBJ2-2; D remains unclear. Looked up from germline, CDR1 is SGHVS and CDR2 is FQNEAQ. The CDR3 is 11 residues long. V was cut by 4 bases and J by 8 bases, with 5 bases left in between. CDR3 bases: TGTGCCAGCAGCTGGACGGGGGAGCTGTTTTTT. Residues: CASSWTGELFF.

The V gene is TRBV6-1, the J gene TRBJ2-5; no reliable D call. V was trimmed by 3 bases and J by 9 bases, leaving 11 bases between them. The CDR3 has 12 amino acids. CDR1 MNHNS and CDR2 SASEGT come from the germline V gene. CDR3 protein: CASSESTQAQYF. The CDR3 region has the DNA TGTGCCAGCAGTGAGTCTACCCAGGCCCAGTACTTC.

V gene TRBV6-5 combines with J gene TRBJ2-1; D gene ambiguous. This CDR3 contains 13 residues. With 1 base removed from V and 7 bases from J, the gap between germline ends came to 8 bases. The V gene's germline CDR1 is MNHEY and CDR2 SVGAGI. DNA for the CDR3: TGTGCCAGCAGTTACTTCGGAGCGAATGAGCAGTTCTTC. As protein: CASSYFGANEQFF.

This clone was found once. The chain combines TRBV5-1 with TRBJ2-1, with 8 bases that match TRBD2. V gave up 2 bases and J gave up 0 bases; unmatched junction bases: 4. The CDR3 extends over 16 amino acids. Germline CDR1 and CDR2: SGHRS and YFSETQ. Written as DNA, the CDR3 is TGCGCCAGCAGCTTTAGCGGGACCCTCTCCTACAATGAGCAGTTCTTC. This translates into CASSFSGTLSYNEQFF.

Details on this clone: Other DNA sequences of this sample code for an identical CDR3. The chain carries TRBV6-6 and TRBJ2-7; D perhaps matches TRBD2 (6 bases). The CDR3 consists of 14 residues. Germline V gene lookup returns CDR1 MNHNY and CDR2 SVGAGI (reference sequence). Trimming took off 5 bases at V and 4 bases at J, with 15 bases between the two ends. The CDR3 reads CASSKGREPYEQYF. In DNA, the CDR3 is TGTGCCAGCAGTAAAGGTCGGGAGCCGTACGAGCAGTACTTC.

This clone appeared a single time. The chain employs TRBV6-5 and TRBJ2-7; no clear D. The CDR3 extends over 12 amino acids. The germline gives CDR1 MNHEY, CDR2 SVGAGI. The V end was cut by 5 bases, the J end by 6 bases, with 11 bases between. CDR3 bases: TGTGCCAGCAGTGAACCTGTTGCCGAGCAGTACTTC. It specifies CASSEPVAEQYF.